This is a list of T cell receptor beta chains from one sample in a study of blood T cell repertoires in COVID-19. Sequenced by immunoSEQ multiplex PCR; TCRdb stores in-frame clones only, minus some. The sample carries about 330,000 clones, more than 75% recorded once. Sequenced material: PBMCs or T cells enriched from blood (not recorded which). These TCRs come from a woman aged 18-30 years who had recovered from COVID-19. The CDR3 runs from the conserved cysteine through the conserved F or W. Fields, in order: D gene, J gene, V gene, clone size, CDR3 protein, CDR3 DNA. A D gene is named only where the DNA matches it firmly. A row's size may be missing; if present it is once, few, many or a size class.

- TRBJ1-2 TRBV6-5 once CASRGGGGYTF TGTGCCAGCCGAGGTGGTGGTGGCTACACCTTC
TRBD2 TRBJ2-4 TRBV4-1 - CASSLSREGYGIQYF TGCGCCAGCAGCCTCTCCCGGGAGGGCTACGGCATTCAGTACTTC
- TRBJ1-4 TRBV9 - CASSVTGTPMEKLFF TGTGCCAGCAGCGTAACAGGGACCCCTATGGAAAAACTGTTTTTT
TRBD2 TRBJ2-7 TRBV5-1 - CASSLGVAGKYEQYF TGCGCCAGCAGCTTGGGGGTAGCGGGGAAATACGAGCAGTACTTC
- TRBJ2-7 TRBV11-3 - CASSLGASIRPGEQYF TGTGCCAGCAGCTTAGGAGCTAGCATAAGACCCGGCGAGCAGTACTTC
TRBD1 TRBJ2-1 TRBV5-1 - CASSGTGEDEQFF TGCGCCAGCAGCGGGACAGGGGAAGATGAGCAGTTCTTC
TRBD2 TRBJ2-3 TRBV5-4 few CASNGREGTDTQYF TGTGCCAGTAATGGGCGGGAGGGGACAGATACGCAGTATTTT
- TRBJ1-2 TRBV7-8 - CASSLTAGSYGYTF TGTGCCAGCAGCTTAACCGCAGGAAGCTATGGCTACACCTTC
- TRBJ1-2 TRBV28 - CASSLFQIYGYTF TGTGCCAGCAGTTTATTCCAGATCTATGGCTACACCTTC
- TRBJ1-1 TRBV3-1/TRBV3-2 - CASSPLGGANTEAFF TGTGCCAGCAGCCCCCTTGGGGGCGCGAACACTGAAGCTTTCTTT
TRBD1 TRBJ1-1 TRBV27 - CASSLRTGGVNTEAFF TGTGCCAGCAGTTTAAGGACAGGGGGCGTGAACACTGAAGCTTTCTTT
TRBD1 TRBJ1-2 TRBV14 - CASSQLRPGQGTDNYGYTF TGTGCCAGCAGCCAACTAAGACCGGGACAGGGAACGGATAACTATGGCTACACCTTC
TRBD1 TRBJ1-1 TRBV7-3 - CASSPRPPGTGAEAFF TGTGCCAGCAGCCCCAGACCGCCCGGGACAGGGGCTGAAGCTTTCTTT
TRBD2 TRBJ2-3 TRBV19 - CASRTSGASDTQYF TGTGCCAGTAGAACTAGCGGGGCTTCAGATACGCAGTATTTT
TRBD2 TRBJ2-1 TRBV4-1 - CASSHRTSGAESLNEQFF TGCGCCAGCAGCCATAGGACTAGCGGAGCGGAGTCCCTCAATGAGCAGTTCTTC
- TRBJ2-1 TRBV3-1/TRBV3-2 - CASTEDNSYNEQFF TGTGCCAGCACTGAGGACAACTCCTACAATGAGCAGTTCTTC
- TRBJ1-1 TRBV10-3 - CAISESNVRKNTEAFF TGTGCCATCAGTGAGTCGAATGTGAGGAAGAACACTGAAGCTTTCTTT
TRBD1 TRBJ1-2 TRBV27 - CASSSRGTGEYGYTF TGTGCCAGCAGTTCTCGCGGGACAGGGGAGTATGGCTACACCTTC
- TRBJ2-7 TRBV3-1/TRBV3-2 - CASSQAHEQYF TGTGCCAGCAGCCAAGCTCACGAGCAGTACTTC
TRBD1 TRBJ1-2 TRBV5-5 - CASSLGVGTVSYGYTF TGTGCCAGCAGCTTGGGGGTCGGGACAGTCAGCTATGGCTACACCTTC
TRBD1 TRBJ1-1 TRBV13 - CASSHDRGNTEAFF TGTGCCAGCAGCCACGACAGGGGGAACACTGAAGCTTTCTTT
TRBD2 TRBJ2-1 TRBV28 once CASRSSGTRGGKEFF TGTGCCAGCAGATCATCCGGGACTAGAGGGGGTAAGGAGTTCTTC
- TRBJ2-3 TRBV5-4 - CASSLGGHQRDTQYF TGTGCCAGCAGCTTGGGCGGCCACCAGCGGGATACGCAGTATTTT
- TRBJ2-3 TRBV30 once CAWRNPTSTDTQYF TGTGCCTGGAGGAACCCAACTAGCACAGATACGCAGTATTTT
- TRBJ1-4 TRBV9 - CASSSTGMLNEKLFF TGTGCCAGCAGCTCGACCGGGATGTTGAATGAAAAACTGTTTTTT
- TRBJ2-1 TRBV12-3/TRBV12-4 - CASSFGLNEQFF TGTGCCAGCAGTTTCGGTCTCAATGAGCAGTTCTTC
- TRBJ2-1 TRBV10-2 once CASSHTRDEQFF TGCGCCAGCAGTCATACTAGGGATGAGCAGTTCTTC
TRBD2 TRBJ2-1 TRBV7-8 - CASSLGRLAGSNEQFF TGTGCCAGCAGCTTAGGCCGACTAGCGGGATCGAATGAGCAGTTCTTC
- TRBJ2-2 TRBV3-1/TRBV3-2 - CASCQLQGGTGELFF TGTGCCAGCTGTCAGCTTCAAGGAGGGACCGGGGAGCTGTTTTTT
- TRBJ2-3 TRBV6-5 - CASSRDTTDTQYF TGTGCCAGCAGCCGGGACACCACAGATACGCAGTATTTT
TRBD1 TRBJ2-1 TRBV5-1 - CASSTGGFNEQFF TGCGCCAGCAGCACAGGGGGCTTTAATGAGCAGTTCTTC
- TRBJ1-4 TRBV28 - CASSQWGPGEKLFF TGTGCCAGCAGCCAGTGGGGGCCCGGAGAAAAACTGTTTTTT
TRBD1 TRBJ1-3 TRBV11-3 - CASSQGQSGNTIYF TGTGCCAGCAGCCAGGGACAGTCTGGAAACACCATATATTTT
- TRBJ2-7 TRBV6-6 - CASGGLFYEQYF TGTGCCTCGGGCGGACTGTTCTACGAGCAGTACTTC
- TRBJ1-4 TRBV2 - CASSEARGEKLFF TGTGCCAGCAGTGAAGCCCGCGGTGAAAAACTGTTTTTT
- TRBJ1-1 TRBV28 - CASRGHSEAFF TGTGCCAGCAGGGGGCACAGTGAAGCTTTCTTT
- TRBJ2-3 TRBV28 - CASSPRADTQYF TGTGCCAGCAGTCCGAGGGCGGATACGCAGTATTTT
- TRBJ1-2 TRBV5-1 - CASRPGVGGGESIYGYTF TGCGCCAGCAGACCAGGAGTGGGAGGTGGCGAAAGTATCTATGGCTACACCTTC
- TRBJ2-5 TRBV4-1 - CASSQVARETQYF TGCGCCAGCAGCCAAGTAGCGAGGGAGACCCAGTACTTC
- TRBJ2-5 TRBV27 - CASRAAGWETQYF TGTGCCAGCCGCGCGGCAGGGTGGGAGACCCAGTACTTC
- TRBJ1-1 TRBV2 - CASALVWANTEAFF TGTGCCAGCGCCCTTGTATGGGCAAACACTGAAGCTTTCTTT
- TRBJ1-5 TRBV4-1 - CASSQNLYRTEAQHF TGCGCCAGCAGCCAAAATCTCTATCGGACAGAAGCCCAGCATTTT
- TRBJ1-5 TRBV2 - CASSKQGDNQPQHF TGTGCCAGCAGTAAACAGGGTGACAATCAGCCCCAGCATTTT
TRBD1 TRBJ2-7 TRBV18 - CASSPGTAYEQYF TGTGCCAGCTCACCGGGGACAGCTTACGAGCAGTACTTC
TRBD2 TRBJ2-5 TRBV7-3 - CASSLGLAGGETQYF TGTGCCAGCAGCTTGGGACTAGCGGGGGGAGAGACCCAGTACTTC
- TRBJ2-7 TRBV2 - CASRPQGGVYEQYF TGTGCCAGCAGACCCCAGGGGGGAGTCTACGAGCAGTACTTC
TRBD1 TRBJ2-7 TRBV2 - CASSDSGTVTYEQYF TGTGCCAGCAGTGATTCCGGGACAGTGACCTACGAGCAGTACTTC
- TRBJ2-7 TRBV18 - CASSLQEYEQYF TGTGCCAGCTCACTACAGGAATACGAGCAGTACTTC
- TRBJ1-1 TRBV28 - CASSLFRGGANTEAFF TGTGCCAGCAGCCTTTTTAGGGGGGGGGCGAACACTGAAGCTTTCTTT
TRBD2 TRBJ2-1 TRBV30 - CAWKGLAREQFF TGTGCCTGGAAGGGACTAGCGCGTGAGCAGTTCTTC
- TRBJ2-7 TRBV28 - CASNERMRSSYEQYF TGTGCCAGCAATGAGCGGATGAGAAGCTCCTACGAGCAGTACTTC